This TCR beta chain was recorded in a study of OX40 agonist ivuxolimab in advanced cancers. Study details: Patients received intravenous ivuxolimab every 2 weeks at 0.01 to 10 mg/kg.

V dropped 6 bases and J dropped 0; count of bases not matched to a gene: 4. CDR1 is MDHEN, CDR2 SYDVKM, per germline. The length of the CDR3 is 14 residues. TCRdb's copy holds only in-frame clones and misses some; the assay was immunoSEQ multiplex PCR. Of tens of thousands of clones listed, 90% to 95% are singletons. The table lists this clone with a count of one. The source was CD4+ or CD8+ T cells sorted from blood, collected in a trial of the OX40 agonist ivuxolimab. The chain employs TRBV28 and TRBJ2-7; the match to TRBD1 covers 8 bases. The receptor comes from an adult with an advanced solid tumor such as melanoma, head and neck, liver or kidney cancer. The CDR3, as DNA: TGTGCCAGCAGCTGGACAGGGCTCTCCTACGAGCAGTACTTC. It is translated as CASSWTGLSYEQYF.